This note documents a single TCR beta chain sequence. This clone's antigen is unknown. Base qualities are not recorded, but no much larger clone differs from it by a single base. Receptors were amplified or captured by 5' RACE. The run used an Illumina HiSeq 2500. A second PCR of roughly 7 to 12 cycles was run with a J-beta primer mix and a sample-barcoded 5' primer. Each TCR beta cDNA molecule received a unique molecular identifier from a template-switch 5' adaptor carrying 12 random nucleotides. At least 3 million CDR3-containing paired-end reads were obtained from each sample. First-strand cDNA synthesis was performed from all RNA using the Mint cDNA synthesis kit, with priming by a TRBC-specific oligonucleotide. Following uracil-DNA glycosylase treatment, all cDNA underwent a first 18-cycle PCR with the universal primers M1SS and BC2_uni_R. As for how the authors treated the data: Normalization of each sample was performed by random selection of 1 million high-quality reads, each carrying a distinct molecular identifier. Reads sharing molecular identifiers were discarded rather than binned into consensus sequences. MiTCR, run with a Q25 quality threshold and the strictest error-elimination algorithm, handled CDR3 identification, clonotype clustering and error correction. Lower-bound total TCR beta diversity was estimated with a nonparametric unseen species model using Euler transformation. Using fastp trimming at Q25 and MiXCR clonotype assembly, TCRdb reanalyzed the public sequencing data and kept in-frame beta chains. For every CDR3 protein sequence, its rows merge into one entry that carries the most common genes and DNA. These V and J calls are TCRdb output, not the study's own analysis. The sample contains hundreds of thousands of distinct CDR3 sequences, approximately 35% of them found a single time. Under 15% of the sample rests with the top ten.

The donors were roughly 40 Caucasian individuals from Russia, aged about 6 to 100 years, who were systemically healthy. Each donor gave roughly 9 milliliters of peripheral blood, drawn into EDTA-treated Vacutainer tubes. Ficoll-Paque density-gradient centrifugation was used to isolate PBMCs, with at least 6.5 million per sample. Trizol reagent was used to extract total RNA from PBMCs, with at least 5 micrograms per sample. Naive CD45RAhigh/CD27high T cell percentages were measured by flow cytometry on a PBMC aliquot from every donor. The entry originates in a study of blood T cells in healthy people across ages (dated by TCRdb to 2013 to 2016). Study-wide context: In model experiments, template switching captured about one uniquely barcoded TCR beta cDNA molecule for every two T cells. Age-related changes in TCR beta repertoire diversity were measured in the study by deep sequencing normalized with unique cDNA molecular identifiers. The donors were split into four age groups: young (average about 15 years), middle-aged (roughly 42), aged (more than 60) and long-lived (under 90). To avoid experimental bias, donors of different ages were distributed randomly across sequencing lanes. For two donors (one aged 18 to 30 and one aged 80 or older), the study analyzed two additional independent replicas of 1 million unique cDNA reads from the same blood draw. What the study reported, not specific to this receptor: The CMV infection status of donors was not known, potentially confounding age-related changes in expanded clonotypes. Since profiling was done on bulk unsorted PBMCs, naive and antigen-experienced compartments could not be conclusively compared. As age increased, observed TCR beta diversity per million T cells dropped in a roughly linear way, and a significant reduction was already evident by age 40. Estimates of total diversity based on one million sequenced T cells were considered lower bounds and underestimates. The percentage of naive T cells measured by flow cytometry correlated strongly with observed TCR beta diversity. The long-lived group showed more naive CD4+ T cells, fewer expanded clones and increased TCR diversity than the aged group, suggesting age selection.

Reading from cysteine to phenylalanine, the CDR3 counts 18 amino acids. The retained sequence is limited to the CDR3, 54 bases, with the frame set at the first base. The germline V gene specifies LGHNA as CDR1 and YNFKEQ as CDR2. V is pruned by 2 bases and J by 2 bases, leaving 10 bases of the junction without a gene match. The origin of this receptor is a man between 18 and 35 years old in good health. The sample was blood. Here the chain combines TRBV4-2 and TRBJ1-4, with 8 bases aligning to TRBD1. The DNA reads TGTGCCAGCAGCCAAAAGGCTAGGACAGGGTGGACTAATGAAAAACTGTTTTTT. Its amino acids are CASSQKARTGWTNEKLFF.